This T cell receptor beta chain was recovered during a study of CD8 T cells in Susac syndrome. Study background: When their blood was taken, patients with Susac syndrome were therapy-naive, taking corticosteroids, or taking intravenous immunoglobulin alone.

Findings and limits, study-wide: No clonal expansion appeared among CD4+ T cells in Susac patients.

Reverse transcription of roughly 0.5 to 1 ug RNA was carried out with random hexamers. With immunoSEQ multiplex PCR, TCR beta CDR3 was amplified across 54 Vbeta and 13 Jbeta. One entry per CDR3 protein, called by TCRdb with MiXCR from the immunoSEQ multiplex PCR reads. Of 150,000 to 160,000 distinct CDR3 sequences listed, roughly 95% are singletons. The germline CDR1 and CDR2 sequences are LNHNV and YYDKDF (reference sequence). V lost 4 bases and J 4 bases, leaving 13 bases between the germline ends. This CDR3 has 14 amino acids. Notes on this clonotype: The antigen remains undetermined.

Negative magnetic isolation gave CD8+ and CD4+ cells; FACS enriched CD8+ TEMRA. Sequenced: CD4+ T cells from PBMCs. This receptor was identified in a human donor with Susac syndrome. The chain links TRBV15 to TRBJ1-2; the D is unclear. The CDR3 here is CATSIGESSYGYTF. For the CDR3, the DNA is TGTGCCACCAGCATAGGAGAGAGTTCCTATGGCTACACCTTC. Drawing the rest from reference TRBV15 and TRBJ1-2, the complete variable domain is DAMVIQNPRYQVTQFGKPVTLSCSQTLNHNVMYWYQQKSSQAPKLLFHYYDKDFNNEADTPDNFQSRRPNTSFCFLDIRSPGLGDTAMYLCATSIGESSYGYTFGSGTRLTVV.